These 21 T cell receptor beta chains were sequenced from one sample in a study of cytotoxic CD8 clonotypes in ibrutinib-treated CLL. Only in-frame clones appear in the TCRdb table, and some are missing; sequencing was by immunoSEQ multiplex PCR. The table lists about 50,000 clones, about 72% of them singletons, with about 40% in the top ten. The sequencing here drew on PBMCs, taken after 12 months of ibrutinib treatment. These receptors all stem from a human donor with chronic lymphocytic leukemia.

Here the CDR3 reads CSGTTSGSANEQFF. In nucleotides, the CDR3 is TGCAGCGGCACGACTAGCGGGAGCGCCAATGAGCAGTTCTTC. The chain couples TRBV29-1 to TRBJ2-1; 12 bases line up with TRBD2. V lost 7 bases and J lost 6; bases outside the gene matches: 7. The germline V gene has CDR1 SQVTM and CDR2 ANQGSEA. The CDR3 covers 14 residues.

The rearrangement joins TRBV18 to TRBJ2-7, with 9 bases fitting TRBD1. Germline assignment: CDR1 KGHSH and CDR2 LQKENI. After removal of 3 bases from V and 6 bases from J, the junction contained 9 bases not matched to a gene. This CDR3 contains 15 residues. The DNA for the CDR3 is TGTGCCAGCTCACCGACGACAGGGGGAAGATCCGAGCAGTACTTC. It yields the protein CASSPTTGGRSEQYF.

V usage is TRBV7-2 and J usage is TRBJ1-1; D is undetermined. From germline, CDR1 is SGHTA and CDR2 FQGNSA. V gave up 5 bases and J gave up 1 base, with 11 bases separating them. The CDR3 runs 14 residues. CDR3 sequence (DNA): TGTGCCAGCAGCACCGATAATCGGAACACTGAAGCTTTCTTT. Protein sequence: CASSTDNRNTEAFF.

The genes are TRBV10-2 and TRBJ2-1; the match to TRBD1 covers 7 bases. Losses at the gene ends were 6 bases for V and 6 bases for J; bases not matched to a gene: 11. CDR1 is WSHSY and CDR2 is SAAADI in the germline V gene. This CDR3 has 15 residues. The CDR3, as DNA: TGCGCCAGCAGGCTCACAGGGGATAGGGTCAATGAGCAGTTCTTC. Encoded protein: CASRLTGDRVNEQFF.

As DNA, the CDR3 is TGTGCCTGGACGCCGGGACAGGGGGCTTTGGCTGAAGCTTTCTTT. Translated: CAWTPGQGALAEAFF. The chain combines TRBV30 with TRBJ1-1; 12 bases align to TRBD1. CDR1 and CDR2 (germline): GTSNPN, SVGIG (reference sequence). The ends lost 4 bases at V and 6 bases at J; junction bases unmatched: 9. This CDR3 has 15 amino acids.

This clone turned up a few times. V usage is TRBV6-5 and J usage is TRBJ2-7, with 9 positions matching TRBD1. Germline lookup yields CDR1 MNHEY and CDR2 SVGAGI. Germline trimming cut 4 bases from V and 5 bases from J; bases unmatched to any gene: 6. The CDR3 is made up of 14 amino acids. The CDR3 bases are TGTGCCAGCAGTTCCGGGACAGGGTTGGACGAGCAGTACTTC. This sequence encodes CASSSGTGLDEQYF.

The chain recombines TRBV28 with TRBJ1-2; TRBD1 is a possible D gene (5 bases). Trimming cost V 5 bases and J 1 base, with 14 bases left between them. The CDR3 sequence is 15 residues long. Germline V gives CDR1 MDHEN, CDR2 SYDVKM. The CDR3 DNA sequence: TGTGCCAGCAGTAGTTTGGACACCCGTAACTATGGCTACACCTTC. Protein sequence: CASSSLDTRNYGYTF.

This sequence joins TRBV2 and TRBJ2-3, with D perhaps TRBD2 (5 bases). The CDR3 is 15 amino acids. Germline V gene lookup returns CDR1 SNHLY and CDR2 FYNNEI. V was clipped by 2 bases and J by 2 bases, with 11 bases between them. The CDR3 loop reads CASSERIAITDTQYF. In nucleotides, the CDR3 is TGTGCCAGCAGTGAAAGAATAGCGATCACAGATACGCAGTATTTT.

This sequence joins TRBV2 and TRBJ2-4; D may be TRBD1 (6 bases). CDR3 length: 14 residues. The ends were cut back, 3 bases at V and 7 bases at J, with 13 bases in the middle. CDR1 and CDR2 (germline): SNHLY, FYNNEI. CDR3: CASSDPRQVNIQYF. CDR3 coding DNA: TGTGCCAGCAGTGATCCGAGACAGGTGAACATTCAGTACTTC. Supplemented by reference TRBV2 and TRBJ2-4, the full variable domain reads EPEVTQTPSHQVTQMGQEVILRCVPISNHLYFYWYRQILGQKVEFLVSFYNNEISEKSEIFDDQFSVERPDGSNFTLKIRSTKLEDSAMYFCASSDPRQVNIQYFGAGTRLSVL.

The chain couples TRBV5-8 to TRBJ2-1; TRBD1 matches 10 bases. Germline V lookup: CDR1 SGHTS, CDR2 YDEGEE. The CDR3 contains 16 residues. Germline trimming cut 0 bases from V and 7 bases from J; bases unmatched to any gene: 7. CDR3 sequence (DNA): TGTGCCAGCAGCTTGGGAAGGGACAGGGGTAGAAATGAGCAGTTCTTC. This encodes CASSLGRDRGRNEQFF.

The chain recombines TRBV6-5 with TRBJ1-1; D is uncertain. Trimming removed 7 bases at V and 1 base at J, with 13 bases between. The CDR3 is 14 residues long. Germline V gene sequence: CDR1 MNHEY, CDR2 SVGAGI. The CDR3 region has the DNA TGTGCCAGCACCTCGGTTCTGGGGAACACTGAAGCTTTCTTT. This translates into CASTSVLGNTEAFF.

J is TRBJ2-1 and V is TRBV11-2; possible D gene TRBD2, 5 bases. The CDR3 is made up of 17 amino acids. Germline-derived CDR1 and CDR2 are SGHAT and FQNNGV. The V end lost 5 bases, the J end lost 3 bases, and 20 bases lay between the germline ends. CDR3 in amino acids: CASSEEEVLDLYNEQFF. The CDR3 DNA follows: TGTGCCAGCAGCGAGGAGGAGGTCCTGGACCTCTACAATGAGCAGTTCTTC.

Regarding this clone: Germline and junction disagree at one end, which may indicate a read error. V usage is TRBV9 and J usage is TRBJ2-2, with TRBD2 identical over 9 bases. The CDR3 is 15 amino acids. Germline V gene sequence: CDR1 SGDLS, CDR2 YYNGEE. The CDR3 coding sequence is TGTGCCAGCAGCGCCGGGACTAGCACCACCGAGGAGCTGTTTTTT. Translated, it gives CASSAGTSTTEELFF.

This rearrangement joins TRBV30 to TRBJ2-1; 8 bases are shared with TRBD1. The germline CDR1 and CDR2 sequences are GTSNPN and SVGIG (reference sequence). V lost 1 base, J lost 8 bases, and 4 bases stayed unmatched. The CDR3 spans 13 residues. CDR3 sequence: CAWSEDRADEQFF. The CDR3 nucleotides are TGTGCCTGGAGTGAGGACAGGGCTGATGAGCAGTTCTTC.

The chain uses TRBV4-1 and TRBJ2-2; D uncertain. Germline V gene lookup returns CDR1 MGHRA and CDR2 YSYEKL. V lost 0 bases and J lost 4, with 6 bases in between. CDR3 length: 14 amino acids. CDR3 loop: CASSQDRFTGELFF. CDR3 coding DNA: TGCGCCAGCAGCCAAGATCGGTTCACCGGGGAGCTGTTTTTT.

The chain uses TRBV7-9 and TRBJ2-7; 7 bases align to TRBD2. CDR1 is SEHNR and CDR2 is FQNEAQ in the germline V gene (reference sequence). This CDR3 has 15 residues. Trimming took 5 bases from V and 4 from J; bases not matched to a gene: 11. CDR3 protein: CASSPPRGGSYEQYF. For the CDR3, the DNA is TGTGCCAGCAGCCCCCCTCGGGGCGGGAGTTACGAGCAGTACTTC. Full variable domain (rest looked up from reference TRBV7-9 and TRBJ2-7): DTGVSQNPRHKITKRGQNVTFRCDPISEHNRLYWYRQTLGQGPEFLTYFQNEAQLEKSRLLSDRFSAERPKGSFSTLEIQRTEQGDSAMYLCASSPPRGGSYEQYFGPGTRLTVT.

The chain joins TRBV5-4 to TRBJ1-1; D may be TRBD1 (5 bases). Germline V gene lookup returns CDR1 SGHNT and CDR2 YYREEE (reference sequence). The CDR3 has 15 amino acids. The V gene lost 3 bases and the J gene lost 0 bases, with 12 bases spanning the gap. The CDR3 loop reads CASSSQTDMNTEAFF. In DNA, the CDR3 is TGTGCCAGCAGCTCTCAGACAGATATGAACACTGAAGCTTTCTTT. The complete variable domain, with remaining parts taken from reference TRBV5-4 and TRBJ1-1, reads ETGVTQSPTHLIKTRGQQVTLRCSSQSGHNTVSWYQQALGQGPQFIFQYYREEENGRGNFPPRFSGLQFPNYSSELNVNALELDDSALYLCASSSQTDMNTEAFFGQGTRLTVV.

The chain joins TRBV5-1 to TRBJ1-1; 7 bases are a match to TRBD1. J was trimmed by 3 bases and V by 4 bases; bases with no gene match: 6. The CDR3 is 14 amino acids. CDR1 and CDR2 from the germline V gene are SGHRS and YFSETQ. DNA of the CDR3: TGCGCCAGCAGCCCGACAGGGTCACACACTGAAGCTTTCTTT. Its protein is CASSPTGSHTEAFF. Using reference TRBV5-1 and TRBJ1-1 for the parts outside the CDR3, the full variable domain is KAGVTQTPRYLIKTRGQQVTLSCSPISGHRSVSWYQQTPGQGLQFLFEYFSETQRNKGNFPGRFSGRQFSNSRSEMNVSTLELGDSALYLCASSPTGSHTEAFFGQGTRLTVV.

The V gene is TRBV6-6, the J gene TRBJ1-5, with TRBD1 identical over 8 bases. The germline gives CDR1 MNHNY, CDR2 SVGAGI (reference sequence). The CDR3 extends over 16 amino acids. V was clipped by 2 bases and J by 4 bases; unmatched bases: 7. Here the CDR3 reads CASSYHGQGLNQPQHF. In nucleotides, the CDR3 is TGTGCCAGCAGTTACCACGGACAGGGTTTGAATCAGCCCCAGCATTTT.

The genes are TRBV30 and TRBJ2-3; no firm D call. Per the germline V gene, CDR1 is GTSNPN and CDR2 is SVGIG (reference sequence). Trimming pared 3 bases from V and 3 bases from J, leaving 10 bases between. The CDR3 runs 13 residues. CDR3 residues: CAWSPHSTDTQYF. The CDR3, as DNA: TGTGCCTGGAGCCCTCACAGTACAGATACGCAGTATTTT.

The chain links TRBV6-5 to TRBJ1-2; D unclear. Germline assignment: CDR1 MNHEY and CDR2 SVGAGI. Trimming removed 5 bases from V and 4 bases from J, with 11 bases in between. The CDR3 spans 13 residues. DNA for the CDR3: TGTGCCAGCAGTGAAGGGCGTCTCTATGGCTACACCTTC. It specifies CASSEGRLYGYTF.